One sample yielded the 30 T cell receptor beta chains listed below, sequenced in a study of patients and donors after allogeneic stem cell transplantation (dated by TCRdb to 2019 to 2021). Libraries were made using RT-PCR. The sequencer was a NextSeq 550. The public reads were reprocessed in TCRdb via fastp at Q25 and MiXCR, keeping in-frame beta chains. When rows share a CDR3 protein, they turn into one entry using the most common DNA and genes. For this sample the table gives over 150,000 distinct CDR3 sequences, of which around two fifths were detected only once. 33% of the sample is in the top ten clones. Sequences were obtained from blood, either unsorted or a sorted T cell fraction (not recorded which). Receptor source: a human donor who was either an allogeneic HSCT recipient or a stem cell or donor lymphocyte infusion donor (not recorded which). It is not recorded whose cells these are; they may come from a transplant donor.

This clonotype was detected only a few times. The chain recombines TRBV7-9 with TRBJ2-2; D is possibly TRBD1 (5 bases). The germline CDR1 and CDR2 sequences are SEHNR and FQNEAQ (reference sequence). This CDR3 has 15 amino acids. The V end was cut by 3 bases, the J end by 4 bases, with 12 bases between. The CDR3 DNA reads TGTGCCAGCAGCTTGGTCCCAGGGTTCACCGGGGAGCTGTTTTTT. Translation: CASSLVPGFTGELFF.

The chain combines TRBV7-2 with TRBJ2-2; D is possibly TRBD2 (5 bases). The CDR3 consists of 18 residues. Trimming took 5 bases from V and 0 from J, leaving 19 bases between them. Germline V lookup: CDR1 SGHTA, CDR2 FQGNSA. The chain's CDR3 is CASSAPPGGVTNTGELFF. The CDR3, as DNA: TGTGCCAGCAGCGCCCCCCCCGGAGGAGTGACGAACACCGGGGAGCTGTTTTTT.

This clonotype appeared a few times. The chain uses TRBV7-2 and TRBJ1-4; D is uncertain. CDR3 length: 13 residues. Trimming cost V 1 base and J 6 bases, with 6 bases left between them. Germline assignment: CDR1 SGHTA and CDR2 FQGNSA. In nucleotides, the CDR3 is TGTGCCAGCAGCTTAGGCCAGGATGAAAAACTGTTTTTT. This codes for CASSLGQDEKLFF. The full variable domain, completed using reference TRBV7-2 and TRBJ1-4, is GAGVSQSPSNKVTEKGKDVELRCDPISGHTALYWYRQSLGQGLEFLIYFQGNSAPDKSGLPSDRFSAERTGGSVSTLTIQRTQQEDSAVYLCASSLGQDEKLFFGSGTQLSVL.

This clonotype was observed a few times. The chain joins TRBV5-1 to TRBJ2-3; 11 bases are shared with TRBD2. The CDR3 covers 16 residues. The V gene end was trimmed by 2 bases and the J gene end by 4 bases; junction bases not matched to a gene: 6. The germline V gene has CDR1 SGHRS and CDR2 YFSETQ. CDR3 in amino acids: CASSFLAGGMPDTQYF. For the CDR3, the DNA is TGCGCCAGCAGCTTCCTAGCGGGAGGCATGCCAGATACGCAGTATTTT.

The rearrangement links TRBV5-4 to TRBJ2-1; 8 bases are shared with TRBD2. CDR3 length: 16 amino acids. Germline V gene lookup returns CDR1 SGHNT and CDR2 YYREEE (reference sequence). The V gene end was trimmed by 0 bases and the J gene end by 7 bases; junction bases not matched to a gene: 9. The CDR3 loop is CASSLVPLGGRNEQFF. CDR3 DNA sequence: TGTGCCAGCAGCTTGGTACCCCTGGGCGGGAGGAATGAGCAGTTCTTC.

The CDR3 coding sequence is TGTGCCAGCAGGCTAGACAACAACTATGGCTACACCTTC. The encoded protein is CASRLDNNYGYTF. The chain recombines TRBV7-2 with TRBJ1-2, with D unresolved. CDR1 and CDR2 (germline): SGHTA, FQGNSA. This CDR3 region has 13 residues. Between the trimmed V and J ends, which lost 6 bases and 2 bases, there was a span of 10 bases.

In its sample, this clonotype was seen once. The chain employs TRBV15 and TRBJ1-2; the match to TRBD1 covers 7 bases. Germline-derived CDR1 and CDR2 are LNHNV and YYDKDF (reference sequence). The CDR3 consists of 14 residues. The V and J ends lost 1 base and 5 bases, in that order; junction bases with no gene match: 4. The CDR3 here is CATSRGTGAYGYTF. The CDR3 nucleotides read TGTGCCACCAGCAGAGGAACAGGGGCGTATGGCTACACCTTC.

This clonotype was seen only a few times. The V gene is TRBV10-2, the J gene TRBJ1-2; TRBD1 aligns across 10 bases. The CDR3 loop spans 13 amino acids. Germline V gene lookup returns CDR1 WSHSY and CDR2 SAAADI. J gave up 7 bases and V 8 bases, and 7 bases lay outside the gene matches. CDR3 nucleotide sequence: TGCGCCAGCGTCCCGGGACAGGGGTCTGGCTACACCTTC. Translation: CASVPGQGSGYTF.

The chain carries TRBV27 and TRBJ1-1; 8 positions agree with TRBD1. The CDR3 loop spans 14 amino acids. V lost 6 bases to trimming and J lost 0 bases; unmatched junction nucleotides: 3. Germline V gives CDR1 MNHEY, CDR2 SMNVEV (reference sequence). The CDR3 sequence: CASSWTGMNTEAFF. The CDR3 nucleotides read TGTGCCAGCAGCTGGACAGGGATGAACACTGAAGCTTTCTTT.

This clonotype appeared once. The CDR3 nucleotides are TGCAGCGCCCCTGGGACAGCTAATGAGCAGTTCTTC. Its protein product is CSAPGTANEQFF. The rearrangement joins TRBV29-1 to TRBJ2-1; 7 nucleotides match TRBD1. Germline lookup yields CDR1 SQVTM and CDR2 ANQGSEA. The V and J ends lost 7 bases and 7 bases, in that order; junction bases with no gene match: 7. This CDR3 has 12 amino acids.

The chain employs TRBV12-3 or TRBV12-4 and TRBJ1-1, with a possible D match to TRBD1 (5 bases). Trimming left V 6 bases short and J 8 bases short, with 19 bases between. The CDR3 is 14 amino acids. Here the CDR3 reads CASSSFGGESEAFF. CDR3 sequence (DNA): TGTGCCAGCAGCTCCTTCGGGGGAGAGTCCGAAGCTTTCTTT.

In its sample, this clonotype was seen once. CDR3 in amino acids: CASSAGTGVGNQPQHF. The CDR3 nucleotides read TGTGCCAGCAGCGCCGGGACAGGGGTAGGCAATCAGCCCCAGCATTTT. The genes are TRBV7-8 and TRBJ1-5, with 10 bases fitting TRBD1. After removal of 5 bases from V and 2 bases from J, the junction contained 6 bases not matched to a gene. From germline, CDR1 is SGHVS and CDR2 FQNEAQ. The CDR3 has 16 residues.

This clonotype was counted between two and nine times. V usage is TRBV6-6 and J usage is TRBJ1-4, with a weak D call TRBD1 (6 bases). This CDR3 has 14 residues. V lost 0 bases and J lost 7, with 9 bases in between. CDR1 and CDR2 (germline): MNHNY, SVGAGI (reference sequence). In nucleotides, the CDR3 is TGTGCCAGCAGTTACTCGGGGGGCCTTGAAAAACTGTTTTTT. Translation: CASSYSGGLEKLFF.

CDR3 loop: CASSSGPDGELFF. CDR3 nucleotides: TGCGCCAGCAGCTCAGGACCGGACGGGGAGCTGTTTTTT. The genes are TRBV5-1 and TRBJ2-2; unclear D gene. The CDR3 runs to 13 residues. The V and J ends lost 3 bases and 7 bases respectively, with 10 bases between them. The germline V gene encodes CDR1 SGHRS and CDR2 YFSETQ. The whole variable domain, filled in from reference TRBV5-1 and TRBJ2-2, reads KAGVTQTPRYLIKTRGQQVTLSCSPISGHRSVSWYQQTPGQGLQFLFEYFSETQRNKGNFPGRFSGRQFSNSRSEMNVSTLELGDSALYLCASSSGPDGELFFGEGSRLTVL.

J is TRBJ2-4 and V is TRBV5-1, with D uncertain. Germline CDR1 SGHRS, CDR2 YFSETQ. This CDR3 region has 17 residues. V was pared by 3 bases and J by 0 bases, with 16 bases between. The CDR3 spells CASSSGPDLVAKNIQYF. The CDR3 DNA reads as TGCGCCAGCAGCTCCGGACCCGACCTAGTAGCCAAAAACATTCAGTACTTC.

This clonotype was detected many times. The CDR3 region has the DNA TGTGCCAGCAGTGCAGGGGGCACTGAAGCTTTCTTT. Amino acids: CASSAGGTEAFF. V is TRBV12-3 or TRBV12-4 and J is TRBJ1-1; 7 bases fit TRBD1. The ends lost 5 bases at V and 4 bases at J; junction bases unmatched: 1. The length of the CDR3 is 12 residues.

The chain uses TRBV2 and TRBJ1-2, with TRBD1 as a possible D gene (5 bases). The CDR3 has 17 amino acids. The germline V and J ends were trimmed by 2 bases and 3 bases, with 19 bases remaining between them. The germline CDR1 and CDR2 sequences are SNHLY and FYNNEI. The CDR3 DNA follows: TGTGCCAGCAGTGAAATGAATGGTGGCAGGGTGTACTATGGCTACACCTTC. This codes for CASSEMNGGRVYYGYTF.

V usage is TRBV6-5 and J usage is TRBJ1-1; a weak D match, TRBD1 (5 bases). V dropped 0 bases and J dropped 4 bases, with 6 bases sitting between them. CDR1 is MNHEY and CDR2 is SVGAGI in the germline V gene. This CDR3 is 13 amino acids long. Here the CDR3 DNA reads TGTGCCAGCAGTTACTCTCAGGGCACTGAAGCTTTCTTT. It codes for CASSYSQGTEAFF.

V is TRBV10-3 and J is TRBJ2-7; no firm D call. Trimming stripped 6 bases from V and 7 bases from J, with 10 bases between. The CDR3 extends over 11 amino acids. Germline V CDR1 and CDR2: ENHRY, SYGVKD. The CDR3 loop reads CAISPGPEQYF. The CDR3 nucleotides are TGTGCCATCAGCCCCGGTCCGGAGCAGTACTTC.

A word on this clonotype: Compared with germline, one end of the junction differs, possibly owing to a read error. This rearrangement joins TRBV4-2 to TRBJ2-2; 10 nucleotides agree with TRBD2. CDR3 length equals 17 residues. The germline V gene has CDR1 LGHNA and CDR2 YNFKEQ. The CDR3 loop is CASSQISGRAGTGELFF. CDR3 sequence (DNA): TGTGCCAGCAGCCAGATAAGCGGGAGGGCCGGAACCGGGGAGTTGTTTTTT.

This clonotype has more than one count but fewer than ten. V and J are TRBV11-3 and TRBJ1-1; perhaps TRBD1 as D (6 bases). The V end lost 5 bases, the J end lost 1 base, and 14 bases lay between the germline ends. Germline V gene lookup returns CDR1 SGHNT and CDR2 YENEEA. The CDR3 runs 15 residues. The CDR3: CASSATGMGNTEAFF. DNA for the CDR3: TGTGCCAGCAGCGCCACAGGGATGGGGAACACTGAAGCTTTCTTT.

This clonotype was recorded a few times. The V and J genes are TRBV20-1 and TRBJ1-2, with D hard to call. Germline values: CDR1 DFQATT, CDR2 SNEGSKA (reference sequence). The CDR3 is 12 residues long. V was pared by 4 bases and J by 8 bases, with 14 bases between. CDR3 loop: CSAIWTPSGYTF. For the CDR3, the DNA is TGCAGTGCTATCTGGACCCCGTCAGGCTACACCTTC.

This clonotype occurred many times. The chain is built from TRBV20-1 and TRBJ1-1; D unclear. CDR1 is DFQATT, CDR2 SNEGSKA, per germline (reference sequence). The CDR3 contains 13 residues. Trimming took 5 bases from V and 4 from J, leaving 14 bases between them. The CDR3 sequence: CSARTDSATEAFF. The CDR3 DNA is TGCAGTGCTCGGACGGACTCGGCCACTGAAGCTTTCTTT.

The V call is TRBV20-1, the J call TRBJ2-2, with D tentatively TRBD1 (6 bases). Germline V gene data show CDR1 as DFQATT and CDR2 as SNEGSKA (reference sequence). Trimming cost V 4 bases and J 5 bases, with 11 bases left between them. The CDR3 loop spans 13 amino acids. The chain's CDR3 is CSATDRITGELFF. Here the CDR3 DNA reads TGCAGTGCTACTGACAGGATAACCGGGGAGCTGTTTTTT.

The chain has TRBV3-1 and TRBJ1-4; unclear D gene. Between the trimmed V and J ends, which lost 0 bases and 7 bases, there was a span of 12 bases. This CDR3 spans 15 amino acids. Germline-derived CDR1 and CDR2 are LGHDT and YNNKEL (reference sequence). The CDR3 DNA follows: TGTGCCAGCAGCCAAGATCAGCACCCGACTGAAAAACTGTTTTTT. Amino acid sequence: CASSQDQHPTEKLFF.

The chain is built from TRBV18 and TRBJ2-5; tentatively, D is TRBD1 (6 bases). Germline V gene data show CDR1 as KGHSH and CDR2 as LQKENI. The V end was cut by 0 bases, the J end by 1 base, with 12 bases between. This CDR3 comprises 16 residues. CDR3 in DNA: TGTGCCAGCTCACCACCGGACAGCCGACTCCAAGAGACCCAGTACTTC. This gives the protein CASSPPDSRLQETQYF.

The chain is built from TRBV6-5 and TRBJ2-2, with TRBD2 identical over 7 bases. Trimming removed 7 bases from V and 4 bases from J; junction bases left unmatched: 12. In germline, CDR1 is MNHEY, CDR2 SVGAGI. This CDR3 has 16 amino acids. In DNA form, the CDR3 reads TGTGCCAGCACCGGATCCAGGACTAGAGGCACCGGGGAGCTGTTTTTT. Protein product: CASTGSRTRGTGELFF.

The chain recombines TRBV3-1 with TRBJ2-5, with 13 nucleotides matching TRBD2. Germline V lookup: CDR1 LGHDT, CDR2 YNNKEL (reference sequence). This CDR3 spans 17 amino acids. V shed 0 bases and J 4 bases; nucleotides not matched to a gene: 5. CDR3 residues: CASSQDRTSGRRETQYF. The CDR3 DNA is TGTGCCAGCAGCCAAGATAGGACTAGCGGGAGAAGAGAGACCCAGTACTTC.

This clonotype came up a few times. The gene calls are TRBV12-3 or TRBV12-4 and TRBJ1-6; no firm D call. The CDR3 has 13 amino acids. V was cut by 4 bases and J by 7 bases, with 8 bases left in between. CDR3 sequence: CASSSYENSPLHF. The DNA of the CDR3 is TGTGCCAGCAGTTCCTATGAAAATTCACCCCTCCACTTT.

The chain couples TRBV4-3 to TRBJ2-1; 7 bases align to TRBD2. V gave up 4 bases and J gave up 7 bases; unmatched junction bases: 16. The CDR3 runs to 17 residues. The V gene's germline CDR1 is LGHNA and CDR2 YSLEER. The CDR3 loop reads CASSPFWEGSFWNEQFF. The CDR3 bases are TGCGCCAGCAGCCCCTTTTGGGAGGGGAGTTTTTGGAATGAGCAGTTCTTC.